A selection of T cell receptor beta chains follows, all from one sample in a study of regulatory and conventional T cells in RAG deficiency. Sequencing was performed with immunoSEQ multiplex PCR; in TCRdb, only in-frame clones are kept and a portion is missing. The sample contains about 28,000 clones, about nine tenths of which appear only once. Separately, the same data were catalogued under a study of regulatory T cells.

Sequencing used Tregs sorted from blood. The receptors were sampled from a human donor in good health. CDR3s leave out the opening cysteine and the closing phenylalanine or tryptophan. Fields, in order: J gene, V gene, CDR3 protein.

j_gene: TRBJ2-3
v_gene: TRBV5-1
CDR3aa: ASSWTSGGGTDTQY

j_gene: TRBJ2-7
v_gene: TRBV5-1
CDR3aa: ASSSVPAGVSYEQY

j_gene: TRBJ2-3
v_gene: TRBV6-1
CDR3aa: ASSEARAGGRPDTQY

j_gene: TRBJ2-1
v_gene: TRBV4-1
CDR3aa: ASSQDRDSRYNEQF

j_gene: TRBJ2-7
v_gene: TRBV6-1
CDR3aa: ASISLGGVYEQY

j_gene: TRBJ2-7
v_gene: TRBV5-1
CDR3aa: ASSQGTGGTYEQY

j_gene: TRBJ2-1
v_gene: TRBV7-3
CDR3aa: ASSPFPRGGEQF

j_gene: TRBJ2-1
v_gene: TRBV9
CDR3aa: ASSAGLAGGNEQF

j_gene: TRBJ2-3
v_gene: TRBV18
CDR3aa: ASSPPPRRDTQY

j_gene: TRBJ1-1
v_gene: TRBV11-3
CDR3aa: ASSFRGNTEAF

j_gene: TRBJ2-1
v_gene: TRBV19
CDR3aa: ASSIGGDSPLGNEQF

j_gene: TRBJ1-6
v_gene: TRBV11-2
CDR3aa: ASSLGQGYNSPLH

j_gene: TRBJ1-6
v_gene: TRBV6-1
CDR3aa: ASQRGATSNSPLH

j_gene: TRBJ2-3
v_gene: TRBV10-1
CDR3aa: ASSEYRTETDTQY

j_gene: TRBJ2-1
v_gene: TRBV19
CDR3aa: ASGWRASGASAANEQF

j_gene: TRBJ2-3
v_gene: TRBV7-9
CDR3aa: ASSFQGVVTDTQY

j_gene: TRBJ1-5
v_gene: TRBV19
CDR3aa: ASSSPGGRSKPQH

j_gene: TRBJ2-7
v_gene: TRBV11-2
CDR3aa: ASSLGQGYSYEQY

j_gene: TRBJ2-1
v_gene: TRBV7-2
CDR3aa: ASSLEGFYNEQF

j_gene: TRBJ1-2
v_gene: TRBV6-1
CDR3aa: ASSAQGTYGYT

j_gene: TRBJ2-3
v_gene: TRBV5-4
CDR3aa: ASSFAGLSFTDTQY

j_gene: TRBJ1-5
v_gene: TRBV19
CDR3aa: ASSARDGRSNQPQH

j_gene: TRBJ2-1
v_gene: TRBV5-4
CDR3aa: ASSFKTGGSYNEQF

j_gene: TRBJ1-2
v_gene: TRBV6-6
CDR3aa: ASSPRQGGYT

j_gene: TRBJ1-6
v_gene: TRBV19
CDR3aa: ASSIQGSSPLH

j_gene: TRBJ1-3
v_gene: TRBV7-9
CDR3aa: ASSFSVSGNTIY

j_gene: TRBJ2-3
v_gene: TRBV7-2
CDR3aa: ASSLAPSGTDTQY